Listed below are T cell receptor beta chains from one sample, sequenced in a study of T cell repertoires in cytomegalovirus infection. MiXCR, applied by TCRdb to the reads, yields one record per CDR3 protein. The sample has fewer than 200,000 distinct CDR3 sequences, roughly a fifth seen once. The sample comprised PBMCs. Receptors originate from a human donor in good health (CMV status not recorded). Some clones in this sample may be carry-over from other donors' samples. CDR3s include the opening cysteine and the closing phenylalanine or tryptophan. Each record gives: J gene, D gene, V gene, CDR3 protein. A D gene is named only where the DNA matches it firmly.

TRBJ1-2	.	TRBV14	CASSVVGGQTYGYTF
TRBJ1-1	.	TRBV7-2	CASSPGAVEQAFF
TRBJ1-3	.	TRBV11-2	CASSSGGGNTIYF
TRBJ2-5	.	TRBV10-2	CASKRGEGETQYF
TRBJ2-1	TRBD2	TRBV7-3	CASSLGPLAGVDNEQFF
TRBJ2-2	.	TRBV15	CATSRGDGNTGELFF
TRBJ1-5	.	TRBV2	CASSDPGQGNQPQHF
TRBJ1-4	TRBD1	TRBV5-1	CASSPGTGGEKLFF
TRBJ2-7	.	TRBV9	CASSVRLGYEQYF
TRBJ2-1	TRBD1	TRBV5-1	CASSGGTGIYNEQFF
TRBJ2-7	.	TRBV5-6	CASSFLTDYEQYF
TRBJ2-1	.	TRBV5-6	CASSSLAYNEQFF
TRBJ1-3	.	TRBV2	CASSDFPWDSGNTIYF
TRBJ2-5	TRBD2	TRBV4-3	CASSQQLAGGQETQYF
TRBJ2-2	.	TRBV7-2	CASSLDWPGELFF
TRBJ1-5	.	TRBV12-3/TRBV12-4	CASRHRDFNQPQHF